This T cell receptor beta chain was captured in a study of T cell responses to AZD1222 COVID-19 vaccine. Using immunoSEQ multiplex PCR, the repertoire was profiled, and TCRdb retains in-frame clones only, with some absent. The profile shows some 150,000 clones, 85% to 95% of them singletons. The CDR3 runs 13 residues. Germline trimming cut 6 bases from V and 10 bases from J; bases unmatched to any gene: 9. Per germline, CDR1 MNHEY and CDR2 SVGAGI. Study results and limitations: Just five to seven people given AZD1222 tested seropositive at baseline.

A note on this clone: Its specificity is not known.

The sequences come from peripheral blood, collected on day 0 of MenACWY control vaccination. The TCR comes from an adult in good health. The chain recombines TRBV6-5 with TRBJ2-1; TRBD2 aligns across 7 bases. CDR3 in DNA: TGTGCCAGCAGCCACGGGGGAGGGTCGGAGCAGTTCTTC. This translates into CASSHGGGSEQFF.